The 26 T cell receptor beta chains reported below all come from one sample, sequenced in a study of identical twins. MiXCR, applied by TCRdb to the 5' RACE reads, yields one record per CDR3 protein. The data contain 690,000 or so distinct CDR3 sequences, around 8.3% of them singletons. The same data also went into a second study, on yellow fever vaccine responses in identical twins.

What was sequenced was PBMCs. Every receptor here comes from a woman between 18 and 29 years old in good health.

J is TRBJ2-7 and V is TRBV7-9; D not certain. The germline gives CDR1 SEHNR, CDR2 FQNEAQ (reference sequence). This CDR3 is built from 12 residues. V gave up 6 bases and J gave up 3 bases, with 9 bases separating them. The CDR3 protein is CASRRGIYEQYF. CDR3 in DNA: TGTGCCAGCAGACGCGGAATCTACGAGCAGTACTTC.

This clonotype came up many times. The chain has TRBV12-3 or TRBV12-4 and TRBJ2-5; perhaps TRBD1 as D (5 bases). This CDR3 is built from 12 residues. V shed 7 bases and J shed 5 bases, with 11 bases lying between them. CDR3 in DNA: TGTGCCAGCACAAGGGGTCGGGAGACCCAGTACTTC. Translating it yields CASTRGRETQYF.

The chain carries TRBV15 and TRBJ1-5; 9 positions match TRBD1. The V gene's germline CDR1 is LNHNV and CDR2 YYDKDF (reference sequence). With 2 bases clipped from V and 6 bases from J, the junction kept 2 bases outside the gene matches. The CDR3 has 14 residues. This chain's CDR3 is CATSRPGQGQPQHF. The CDR3 nucleotides read TGTGCCACCAGCAGACCGGGACAGGGTCAGCCCCAGCATTTT.

This clonotype was seen only a few times. The gene calls are TRBV7-6 and TRBJ2-1; D might be TRBD1 (6 bases). Trimming stripped 2 bases from V and 4 bases from J, with 12 bases between. CDR1 is SGHVS, CDR2 FNYEAQ, per germline. CDR3 length: 15 amino acids. CDR3 sequence reads: CASSLRAGEYNEQFF. Written as DNA, the CDR3 is TGTGCCAGCAGCTTAAGGGCAGGGGAATACAATGAGCAGTTCTTC.

This clonotype has just a few counts. The chain uses TRBV7-8 and TRBJ2-5; 9 bases are a match to TRBD1. CDR3 length: 16 amino acids. Germline V CDR1 and CDR2: SGHVS, FQNEAQ. Germline trimming cut 5 bases from V and 4 bases from J; bases unmatched to any gene: 11. The CDR3 is CASSNARDRVGETQYF. The CDR3 coding sequence is TGTGCCAGCAGCAACGCCCGGGACAGGGTGGGAGAGACCCAGTACTTC.

The table lists this clonotype with a count of one. This chain uses TRBV10-3 with TRBJ2-3, with D hard to call. CDR1 is ENHRY and CDR2 is SYGVKD in the germline V gene. This CDR3 is built from 15 residues. Deletions cut 4 bases from V and 0 bases from J, with 11 bases between. CDR3 nucleotide sequence: TGTGCCATCAGTGGTTCTTTTGTGAGCACAGATACGCAGTATTTT. It translates to CAISGSFVSTDTQYF.

This clonotype was counted at least ten times. V and J are TRBV28 and TRBJ2-3; D is unclear. This CDR3 is 15 amino acids long. Germline CDR1 MDHEN, CDR2 SYDVKM. V was trimmed by 4 bases and J by 4 bases, leaving 15 bases between them. For the CDR3, the DNA is TGTGCCAGCAGTTCATACTTTACGGACGCAGATACGCAGTATTTT. It encodes CASSSYFTDADTQYF.

The rearrangement uses TRBV12-3 or TRBV12-4 and TRBJ2-5, with TRBD2 matching 9 bases. The CDR3 has 15 residues. J lost 7 bases, V lost 1 base, and 7 bases had no gene match. In nucleotides, the CDR3 is TGTGCCAGCAGTTTAGGAAGCGGCGGGAGGGGGACCCAGTACTTC. Encoded protein: CASSLGSGGRGTQYF.

This clonotype was seen repeatedly, ten times or more. The V gene is TRBV11-2, the J gene TRBJ2-1; 12 bases map to TRBD2. The length of the CDR3 is 18 residues. CDR1 SGHAT and CDR2 FQNNGV come from the germline V gene. J was trimmed by 2 bases and V by 5 bases; bases with no gene match: 10. The CDR3 DNA follows: TGTGCCAGCAGCCAACTAGCGGGGGGCGCCAGCGCCTACAATGAGCAGTTCTTC. Encoded protein: CASSQLAGGASAYNEQFF.

The chain has TRBV20-1 and TRBJ2-5; D is unclear. The CDR3 is made up of 10 amino acids. Deletions cut 6 bases from V and 11 bases from J, with 13 bases between. Germline loops: CDR1 DFQATT, CDR2 SNEGSKA (reference sequence). The CDR3, as DNA: TGCAGTGCCAATGCTGGAATACAGTACTTC. Translated, it gives CSANAGIQYF.

The J gene is TRBJ2-3, the V gene TRBV7-8; TRBD2 matches at 9 bases. V lost 6 bases, J lost 4 bases, and 8 bases stayed unmatched. CDR3 length: 15 residues. Germline V gene lookup returns CDR1 SGHVS and CDR2 FQNEAQ. The CDR3 loop reads CASSDSGGWSDTQYF. CDR3 sequence (DNA): TGTGCCAGCAGTGATAGCGGGGGTTGGTCAGATACGCAGTATTTT.

The V gene is TRBV6-1, the J gene TRBJ1-3; D is unresolved. V gave up 5 bases and J gave up 0 bases, with 11 bases separating them. Germline V CDR1 and CDR2: MNHNS, SASEGT. CDR3 length: 15 amino acids. CDR3 DNA: TGTGCCAGCAGTACCCCTGACAACTCTGGAAACACCATATATTTT. Protein: CASSTPDNSGNTIYF.

The chain couples TRBV30 to TRBJ2-7; D is possibly TRBD2 (5 bases). Germline CDR1 reads GTSNPN; CDR2 reads SVGIG (reference sequence). Trimming pared 5 bases from V and 3 bases from J, leaving 20 bases between. CDR3 length equals 15 residues. CDR3 sequence: CAWENREGGNYEQYF. The CDR3 nucleotides read TGTGCCTGGGAAAACAGAGAGGGTGGGAACTACGAGCAGTACTTC.

The V and J genes are TRBV12-3 or TRBV12-4 and TRBJ1-1; tentative D call: TRBD1 (5 bases). The length of the CDR3 is 14 residues. V was shortened by 8 bases and J by 4 bases, with 17 bases between the two germline ends. The CDR3 is CASQRGGIRTEAFF. In DNA, the CDR3 is TGTGCCAGCCAAAGGGGAGGCATACGCACTGAAGCTTTCTTT.

This rearrangement joins TRBV20-1 to TRBJ2-7; 12 nucleotides line up with TRBD1. CDR3 length equals 15 residues. J gave up 5 bases and V 6 bases, and 11 bases lay outside the gene matches. CDR1 and CDR2 (germline): DFQATT, SNEGSKA (reference sequence). The CDR3 is CSASGLGQGADEQYF. For the CDR3, the DNA is TGCAGTGCCTCCGGACTGGGACAGGGGGCCGACGAGCAGTACTTC.

This clonotype was counted a few times. J is TRBJ2-5 and V is TRBV3-1, with 7 bases identical to TRBD1. This CDR3 contains 14 residues. J gave up 5 bases and V 3 bases, and 6 bases lay outside the gene matches. The germline gives CDR1 LGHDT, CDR2 YNNKEL (reference sequence). CDR3: CASSHSNRGETQYF. The DNA for the CDR3 is TGTGCCAGCAGCCACTCCAACAGGGGCGAGACCCAGTACTTC.

This clonotype showed up just a few times. The chain employs TRBV6-1 and TRBJ2-3, with D maybe TRBD2 (6 bases). Germline assignment: CDR1 MNHNS and CDR2 SASEGT. Trimming shortened V by 8 bases and J by 1 base, and 16 bases separated the two germline ends. This CDR3 is built from 15 residues. DNA of the CDR3: TGTGCCAGCGTGGGTTACGGGAGTCGCACAGATACGCAGTATTTT. As protein: CASVGYGSRTDTQYF.

The chain combines TRBV4-1 with TRBJ2-3; possible D gene TRBD2, 5 bases. V was pared by 0 bases and J by 2 bases, with 9 bases between. This CDR3 is built from 15 residues. CDR1 and CDR2 from the germline V gene are MGHRA and YSYEKL. The CDR3 DNA reads TGCGCCAGCAGCCAAGATTCGGGAACCACAGATACGCAGTATTTT. As protein: CASSQDSGTTDTQYF.

The chain employs TRBV6-1 and TRBJ1-1; 7 bases match TRBD1. The CDR3 runs to 14 residues. V was pared by 2 bases and J by 3 bases, with 3 bases of the junction left unmatched. The germline CDR1 and CDR2 sequences are MNHNS and SASEGT. The CDR3 loop reads CASSERGRHTEAFF. The DNA of the CDR3 is TGTGCCAGCAGTGAAAGGGGGCGGCACACTGAAGCTTTCTTT.

This clonotype showed up just a few times. This rearrangement joins TRBV4-2 to TRBJ2-2, with D unclear. This CDR3 has 14 amino acids. V was trimmed by 0 bases and J by 4 bases, leaving 6 bases between them. Germline CDR1 LGHNA, CDR2 YNFKEQ. Written as DNA, the CDR3 is TGTGCCAGCAGCCAAGAGACCACCACCGGGGAGCTGTTTTTT. Amino acids: CASSQETTTGELFF.

This clonotype was recorded a few times. The chain's CDR3 is CASGGLLYNEQFF. In nucleotides, the CDR3 is TGTGCCAGCGGAGGACTCCTCTACAATGAGCAGTTCTTC. The chain combines TRBV6-2 or TRBV6-3 with TRBJ2-1; D might be TRBD2 (5 bases). This CDR3 contains 13 residues. Germline-derived CDR1 and CDR2 are MNHEY and SVGEGT. The V gene lost 8 bases and the J gene lost 3 bases, with 11 bases spanning the gap.

This clonotype was recorded many times. The CDR3 region has the DNA TGTGCCAGCAGCTTCCGCGGGACAGATTACGAGCAGTACTTC. Amino acid sequence: CASSFRGTDYEQYF. The chain uses TRBV5-4 and TRBJ2-7; the D gene is possibly TRBD1 (7 bases). CDR3 length: 14 amino acids. The V gene's germline CDR1 is SGHNT and CDR2 YYREEE (reference sequence). Trimming took off 2 bases at V and 4 bases at J, with 13 bases between the two ends.

This clonotype was recorded at least ten times. The chain carries TRBV7-9 and TRBJ2-7; D is undetermined. Germline V gives CDR1 SEHNR, CDR2 FQNEAQ (reference sequence). Trimming left V 3 bases short and J 3 bases short, with 12 bases between. The CDR3 is 14 residues long. DNA for the CDR3: TGTGCCAGCAGCTTTTCATCAGGTAACTACGAGCAGTACTTC. Residues: CASSFSSGNYEQYF.

CDR3 DNA sequence: TGTGCCAGCAGCTTAGCGGCCACCTTCCCCCACTACAATGAGCAGTTCTTC. Its protein product is CASSLAATFPHYNEQFF. The J gene is TRBJ2-1, the V gene TRBV7-2; D is ambiguous. The V end lost 0 bases, the J end lost 3 bases, and 15 bases lay between the germline ends. The CDR3 consists of 17 residues. The germline V gene has CDR1 SGHTA and CDR2 FQGNSA.

This clonotype showed up just a few times. The rearrangement uses TRBV7-9 and TRBJ2-1; 13 bases agree with TRBD2. V lost 7 bases, J lost 9 bases, and 3 bases stayed unmatched. There are 13 residues in the CDR3. Per the germline V gene, CDR1 is SEHNR and CDR2 is FQNEAQ (reference sequence). In DNA form, the CDR3 reads TGTGCCAGCATACTAGCGGGAGGGCGTGAGCAGTTCTTC. Translation: CASILAGGREQFF.

The chain uses TRBV7-9 and TRBJ2-1, with 12 bases identical to TRBD2. The CDR3 is 16 amino acids. From germline, CDR1 is SEHNR and CDR2 FQNEAQ (reference sequence). The ends lost 4 bases at V and 2 bases at J; junction bases unmatched: 3. The CDR3 is CASSSGLAGPYNEQFF. The DNA of the CDR3 is TGTGCCAGCAGCTCCGGACTAGCGGGACCCTACAATGAGCAGTTCTTC.